Listed below are T cell receptor beta chains from one sample, sequenced in a study of T cell changes during pregnancy in multiple sclerosis. The assay was immunoSEQ multiplex PCR, and TCRdb's table has in-frame clones only and misses some. The table shows 90,000 or so clones, with around 90% occurring only once. Sequenced here: peripheral blood, sampled before pregnancy. These receptors were obtained from a female donor with multiple sclerosis, enrolled in a pregnancy study. CDR3s include the opening cysteine and the closing phenylalanine or tryptophan. The D gene is left open where the match is weak. The size of a clone is reported for some rows only, either as once, few or many, or as a class for expanded clones.

J: TRBJ2-3; D: TRBD1; size: .; V: TRBV5-1; DNA: TGCGCCAGCAGACACGGACAGGGGAAATCAGATACGCAGTATTTT; CDR3: CASRHGQGKSDTQYF
J: TRBJ1-6; D: .; size: few; V: TRBV2; DNA: TGTGCCAGCATCCCTGGAGGGAGCTCCTATAATTCACCCCTCCACTTT; CDR3: CASIPGGSSYNSPLHF
J: TRBJ1-1; D: .; size: .; V: TRBV19; DNA: TGTGCCAGTAGGAGCGAGGGCGCGGGAAACACTGAAGCTTTCTTT; CDR3: CASRSEGAGNTEAFF
J: TRBJ2-7; D: TRBD1; size: once; V: TRBV7-9; DNA: TGTGCCAGCAGCCGCCTAGGAGGACAGGTACCCTACGAGCAGTACTTC; CDR3: CASSRLGGQVPYEQYF
J: TRBJ1-3; D: .; size: .; V: TRBV19; DNA: TGTGCCAGTAGCCCGACGGACATGCTCTCTGGAAACACCATATATTTT; CDR3: CASSPTDMLSGNTIYF
J: TRBJ2-7; D: .; size: .; V: TRBV29-1; DNA: TGCAGCGTACGGGACACCCCCTACGAGCAGTACTTC; CDR3: CSVRDTPYEQYF
J: TRBJ2-7; D: TRBD2; size: .; V: TRBV7-9; DNA: TGTGCCGCAGGTAGCGGGGGGAGGGAGCAGTACTTC; CDR3: CAAGSGGREQYF
J: TRBJ1-6; D: .; size: .; V: TRBV2; DNA: TGTGCCAGCAGTGGAGAGGACAGCGGTTCACCCCTCCACTTT; CDR3: CASSGEDSGSPLHF
J: TRBJ1-2; D: .; size: once; V: TRBV4-3; DNA: TGCGCCAGCAGCCACGGCCAGGGAGGCTATGGCTACACCTTC; CDR3: CASSHGQGGYGYTF
J: TRBJ2-7; D: TRBD2; size: once; V: TRBV6-5; DNA: TGTGCCAGCAGTACAACACTAGCGGGAAGCGAGCAGTACTTC; CDR3: CASSTTLAGSEQYF
J: TRBJ1-2; D: TRBD1; size: .; V: TRBV15; DNA: TGTGCCACCAGCGAGGCCGGGACAGCAAACTATGGCTACACCTTC; CDR3: CATSEAGTANYGYTF
J: TRBJ2-7; D: TRBD1; size: .; V: TRBV7-9; DNA: TGTGCCAGCAGCCTCAGGGGGCCAGCGAACGAGCAGTACTTC; CDR3: CASSLRGPANEQYF
J: TRBJ2-1; D: TRBD1; size: .; V: TRBV30; DNA: TGTGCCTGGAGGGCTCCCGGGACAGGGAACTACAATGAGCAGTTCTTC; CDR3: CAWRAPGTGNYNEQFF
J: TRBJ2-2; D: .; size: .; V: TRBV28; DNA: TGTGCCAGCAGTCGAAACGGGAGGAACACCGGGGAGCTGTTTTTT; CDR3: CASSRNGRNTGELFF
J: TRBJ2-1; D: TRBD2; size: .; V: TRBV19; DNA: TGTGCCAGTAGTATCGGGACTAGCGGCTACAATGAGCAGTTCTTC; CDR3: CASSIGTSGYNEQFF
J: TRBJ2-2; D: TRBD2; size: .; V: TRBV7-2; DNA: TGTGCCAGCAGCTTAGCTAGCGGGAGGGCCGGGGAGCTGTTTTTT; CDR3: CASSLASGRAGELFF
J: TRBJ2-7; D: TRBD1; size: .; V: TRBV2; DNA: TGTGCCAGCGCCCCGGACAGGGGGCCCGAGCAGTACTTC; CDR3: CASAPDRGPEQYF
J: TRBJ1-3; D: .; size: .; V: TRBV5-1; DNA: TGCGCCAGCAGACTAGGGGGAACTGGAAACACCATATATTTT; CDR3: CASRLGGTGNTIYF
J: TRBJ2-2; D: .; size: few; V: TRBV5-5; DNA: TGTGCCAGCAGCTTGGGAGGGCCCGGGGAGCTGTTTTTT; CDR3: CASSLGGPGELFF
J: TRBJ1-1; D: .; size: .; V: TRBV19; DNA: TGTGCCAGTAGTGGGGTTGGGGGCGGAGCCATGAACACTGAAGCTTTCTTT; CDR3: CASSGVGGGAMNTEAFF
J: TRBJ2-4; D: TRBD1; size: .; V: TRBV19; DNA: TGTGCCAGTAGTACCGACAGGGGGCAAAACATTCAGTACTTC; CDR3: CASSTDRGQNIQYF
J: TRBJ1-5; D: .; size: .; V: TRBV6-6; DNA: TGTGCCAGCAGTTCCCACAGGGAAGGCAATCAGCCCCAGCATTTT; CDR3: CASSSHREGNQPQHF
J: TRBJ1-6; D: .; size: few; V: TRBV25-1; DNA: TGTGCCAGCAGTGAGGGGGCTTCACCCCTCCACTTT; CDR3: CASSEGASPLHF
J: TRBJ1-5; D: TRBD1; size: .; V: TRBV2; DNA: TGTGCCAGACAGGGGACAGGGGCATGCCAGCCCCAGCATTTT; CDR3: CARQGTGACQPQHF
J: TRBJ2-5; D: .; size: .; V: TRBV6-5; DNA: TGTGCCAGCAGGCGTGGCGGGACTCAAGAGACCCAGTACTTC; CDR3: CASRRGGTQETQYF
J: TRBJ1-3; D: TRBD1; size: .; V: TRBV18; DNA: TGTGCCAGCTCACCGGGACAGGGGGGAAACACCATATATTTT; CDR3: CASSPGQGGNTIYF
J: TRBJ2-2; D: .; size: once; V: TRBV5-5; DNA: TGTGCCAGCAGCTTCACTATAACAGGGCGGACCGCCGGGGAGCTGTTTTTT; CDR3: CASSFTITGRTAGELFF
J: TRBJ1-4; D: TRBD1; size: .; V: TRBV5-1; DNA: TGCGCCAGCAGCTTGGGGGACAGAAACGCTAATGAAAAACTGTTTTTT; CDR3: CASSLGDRNANEKLFF
J: TRBJ2-7; D: .; size: .; V: TRBV15; DNA: TGTGCCACCAGCAGTTGGAGCGGAAACGAGCAGTACTTC; CDR3: CATSSWSGNEQYF
J: TRBJ1-6; D: TRBD1; size: once; V: TRBV15; DNA: TGTGCCACCAGCAGAGACGGGGACAGGGTAAATTCACCCCTCCACTTT; CDR3: CATSRDGDRVNSPLHF
J: TRBJ1-1; D: .; size: .; V: TRBV14; DNA: TGTGCCAGCAGCCAAGGGGCTCGTGGGACTGAAGCTTTCTTT; CDR3: CASSQGARGTEAFF
J: TRBJ2-1; D: .; size: .; V: TRBV29-1; DNA: TGCAGCGTGGACCACTGGGACTCCACCTGGGAGCAGTTCTTC; CDR3: CSVDHWDSTWEQFF
J: TRBJ1-2; D: TRBD1; size: .; V: TRBV5-1; DNA: TGCGCCAGCAGCTCCACCCTCACAGGGGCCAATGGCTACACCTTC; CDR3: CASSSTLTGANGYTF
J: TRBJ2-5; D: .; size: once; V: TRBV25-1; DNA: TGTGCGGCGGGGACCCTACAAGAGACCCAGTACTTC; CDR3: CAAGTLQETQYF
J: TRBJ2-1; D: .; size: .; V: TRBV28; DNA: TGTGCCAGCAGTTTGGTAGCGGTAGCTTACAATGAGCAGTTCTTC; CDR3: CASSLVAVAYNEQFF
J: TRBJ1-5; D: .; size: .; V: TRBV5-1; DNA: TGCGCCAGCAGCTGGGGGGGGGCATGGAATCAGCCCCAGCATTTT; CDR3: CASSWGGAWNQPQHF
J: TRBJ2-3; D: .; size: .; V: TRBV7-2; DNA: TGTGCCAGCAGCCGGGGAGATACGCAGTATTTT; CDR3: CASSRGDTQYF
J: TRBJ2-7; D: .; size: .; V: TRBV11-2; DNA: TGTGCCAGCAGCCCCGGGCCTGCGGGAAGCTCCTACGAGCAGTACTTC; CDR3: CASSPGPAGSSYEQYF
J: TRBJ2-6; D: TRBD2; size: .; V: TRBV30; DNA: TGTGCCGGGAGGGCAGTCTCTGGGGCCAACGTCCTGACTTTC; CDR3: CAGRAVSGANVLTF
J: TRBJ1-1; D: TRBD1; size: .; V: TRBV7-9; DNA: TGTGCCAGCAGCTCTTCAGGGGGTTACACTGAAGCTTTCTTT; CDR3: CASSSSGGYTEAFF
J: TRBJ2-1; D: TRBD2; size: few; V: TRBV30; DNA: TGTGCCTGGACAGCGGGACTAGCGGTCAATGAGCAGTTCTTC; CDR3: CAWTAGLAVNEQFF
J: TRBJ1-4; D: .; size: .; V: TRBV21-1; DNA: TGTGCCAGCAGCAAAAAACCCCCCGCAGGGAAGTATGAAAAACTGTTTTTT; CDR3: CASSKKPPAGKYEKLFF
J: TRBJ2-3; D: .; size: .; V: TRBV28; DNA: TGTGCCTACGGCGGATCTAGCACAGATACGCAGTATTTT; CDR3: CAYGGSSTDTQYF
J: TRBJ1-4; D: TRBD1; size: once; V: TRBV5-4; DNA: TGTGCCAGCAGCTTAGGGGACAGGCCCAGCGAAAAACTGTTTTTT; CDR3: CASSLGDRPSEKLFF
J: TRBJ2-7; D: TRBD2; size: .; V: TRBV7-3; DNA: TGTGCCAGCAGCTTAGCGGGAGGCTTGGGCTACGAGCAGTACTTC; CDR3: CASSLAGGLGYEQYF
J: TRBJ2-7; D: .; size: .; V: TRBV5-1; DNA: TGCGCCAGCAGCTTGGTCCGGGATTCCTACGAGCAGTACTTC; CDR3: CASSLVRDSYEQYF
J: TRBJ1-2; D: TRBD1; size: once; V: TRBV2; DNA: TGTGCCAGCAGTGGACAGGGGGCAGGCTACACCTTC; CDR3: CASSGQGAGYTF
J: TRBJ1-2; D: .; size: .; V: TRBV6-5; DNA: TGTGCCAGCAGTTTAGCATTCGGGGGGGGCGGCTATGGCTACACCTTC; CDR3: CASSLAFGGGGYGYTF
J: TRBJ2-7; D: TRBD2; size: .; V: TRBV28; DNA: TGTGCCAGCAGCCCATCTGGGACTAGCGGGAGGATCGGCTACGAGCAGTACTTC; CDR3: CASSPSGTSGRIGYEQYF
J: TRBJ2-2; D: TRBD2; size: .; V: TRBV5-4; DNA: TGTGCCAGCAGCTCCTGGCGACTAGCGGCTAACACCGGGGAGCTGTTTTTT; CDR3: CASSSWRLAANTGELFF
J: TRBJ2-1; D: TRBD2; size: .; V: TRBV5-1; DNA: TGCGCCAGCGGAGCGGGGGCCAACAATGAGCAGTTCTTC; CDR3: CASGAGANNEQFF
J: TRBJ1-1; D: TRBD1; size: .; V: TRBV7-3; DNA: TGTGCCAGCAGCCCAGGACAGGGTAAGCTGGGTACTGAAGCTTTCTTT; CDR3: CASSPGQGKLGTEAFF
J: TRBJ1-3; D: TRBD1; size: .; V: TRBV7-3; DNA: TGTGCCAGCAGCCTAACGGGACAGGGGTCCGGAAACACCATATATTTT; CDR3: CASSLTGQGSGNTIYF